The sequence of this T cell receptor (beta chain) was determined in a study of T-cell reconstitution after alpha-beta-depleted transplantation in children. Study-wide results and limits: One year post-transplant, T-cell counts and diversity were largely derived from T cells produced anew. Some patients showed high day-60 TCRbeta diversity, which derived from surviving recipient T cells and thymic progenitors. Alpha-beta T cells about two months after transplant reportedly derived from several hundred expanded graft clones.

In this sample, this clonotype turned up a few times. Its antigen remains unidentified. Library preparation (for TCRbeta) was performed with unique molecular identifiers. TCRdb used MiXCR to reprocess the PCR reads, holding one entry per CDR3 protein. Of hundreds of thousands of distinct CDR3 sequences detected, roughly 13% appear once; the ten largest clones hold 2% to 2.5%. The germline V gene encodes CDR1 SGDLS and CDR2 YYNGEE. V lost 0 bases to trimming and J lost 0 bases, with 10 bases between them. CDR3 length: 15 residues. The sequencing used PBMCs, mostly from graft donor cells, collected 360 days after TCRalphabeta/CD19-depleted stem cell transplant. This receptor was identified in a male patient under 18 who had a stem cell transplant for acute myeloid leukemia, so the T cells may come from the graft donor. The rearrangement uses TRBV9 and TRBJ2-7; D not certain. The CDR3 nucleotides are TGTGCCAGCAGCGTAGGGCAGGCAAACTCCTACGAGCAGTACTTC. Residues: CASSVGQANSYEQYF.